Given below is one TCR beta chain in context. Its antigen is not known. The data were obtained in a study of cytomegalovirus exposure and HLA in healthy donors. The study, taken as a whole, reports: Three CMV-associated chains proved CMV antigen-specific in vitro.

Trimming stripped 6 bases from V and 5 bases from J, with 8 bases between. Germline V CDR1 and CDR2: MNHNY, SVGAGI (reference sequence). CDR3 length: 13 residues. PCR used 60 Vbeta primers and 13 Jbeta primers. The method was immunoSEQ multiplex PCR; TCRdb's version includes in-frame clones alone and lacks a portion of them. This sample has about 120,000 clones, with approximately 81% found just once. The sequenced sample was PBMCs. The rearrangement uses TRBV6-6 and TRBJ1-6, with D perhaps matching TRBD1 (6 bases). The sequence derives from a man aged 25-45 years in good health and CMV-seropositive. In DNA form, the CDR3 reads TGTGCCAGCAGAAGGACAGATAATTCACCCCTCCACTTT. As protein: CASRRTDNSPLHF.